These 4 T cell receptor beta chains share one sample of origin, sequenced in a study of blood T cell repertoires in COVID-19. TCRdb keeps only in-frame clones here, not all; method: immunoSEQ multiplex PCR. The sample lists 74,000 or so clones, roughly 88% occurring once. Specimen: peripheral blood. Receptors originate from a human donor in a cohort sampled during active COVID-19.

The J gene is TRBJ1-2, the V gene TRBV5-1; D gene unclear. V was pared by 0 bases and J by 0 bases, with 9 bases between. CDR3 length equals 15 residues. Per the germline V gene, CDR1 is SGHRS and CDR2 is YFSETQ. The CDR3 here is CASSLALSTNYGYTF. The CDR3 DNA sequence: TGCGCCAGCAGCTTGGCCCTGAGTACTAACTATGGCTACACCTTC.

The chain carries TRBV6-2 or TRBV6-3 and TRBJ1-5; no reliable D call. The CDR3 covers 14 residues. Germline values: CDR1 MNHEY, CDR2 SVGEGT. V was trimmed by 1 base and J by 1 base, leaving 5 bases between them. The CDR3 is CASSYLHSNQPQHF. CDR3 nucleotides: TGTGCCAGCAGTTACTTACACAGCAATCAGCCCCAGCATTTT.

The chain uses TRBV6-5 and TRBJ2-7, with D unclear. The V end was cut by 6 bases, the J end by 3 bases, with 12 bases between. The germline gives CDR1 MNHEY, CDR2 SVGAGI. This CDR3 comprises 13 residues. This CDR3 reads CASSPGSNYEQYF. The CDR3 region has the DNA TGTGCCAGCAGCCCCGGGTCGAACTACGAGCAGTACTTC.

This clone occurred once. V gene TRBV11-2 combines with J gene TRBJ1-4, with 7 bases aligning to TRBD1. V trimming: 1 base; J trimming: 11 bases; junction bases outside the gene matches: 10. CDR1 and CDR2 from the germline V gene are SGHAT and FQNNGV. The CDR3 totals 15 residues. For the CDR3, the DNA is TGTGCCAGCAGCTTAGTGGGACAGATCCAATATAAACTGTTTTTT. It yields the protein CASSLVGQIQYKLFF.